A selection of T cell receptor beta chains follows, all from one sample in a study of human CD8 memory T cell subsets. Using the 5' RACE reads, TCRdb records one entry per CDR3 protein without DNA. In total, the table holds some 6,300 distinct CDR3 sequences. The material sequenced was CD8+ stem-like memory T cells (TSCM and TCM) sorted from PBMCs. These receptors were taken from a human donor in good health. CDR3s include the opening cysteine and the closing phenylalanine or tryptophan. Fields, in order: V gene, J gene, clone size, CDR3 protein. Size is stated for part of the rows, as once, few or many counts, or as a class when the clone is expanded.

>TRBV28|TRBJ2-5|NA
CASTPRAGHLGETQYF
>TRBV7-9|TRBJ1-4|medium-sized
CASSFGSNEKLFF
>TRBV28|TRBJ2-1|NA
CASSWNSGEDEQFF
>TRBV29-1|TRBJ2-7|NA
CSVELWTSGSSGEQYF
>TRBV20-1|TRBJ1-1|medium-sized
CSAREVGAEAFF
>TRBV28|TRBJ1-1|NA
CASRKDMNTEAFF
>TRBV6-6|TRBJ2-1|NA
CASSGVRDEQFF
>TRBV25-1|TRBJ2-5|NA
CASSESTSGQETQYF
>TRBV2|TRBJ1-2|NA
CASSEWGSGYGYTF
>TRBV6-2/TRBV6-3|TRBJ2-1|NA
CASSSSGGPHNEQFF
>TRBV5-1|TRBJ2-1|NA
CASSLGLAGGPWFNEQFF
>TRBV2|TRBJ2-1|NA
CASSELVGSSYNEQFF
>TRBV6-2/TRBV6-3|TRBJ2-1|NA
CASSYYVNEQFF
>TRBV6-6|TRBJ2-4|NA
CASSYFRTEVQYF
>TRBV29-1|TRBJ2-7|NA
CSVFGTSGSSYEQYF
>TRBV5-1|TRBJ2-1|NA
CASSLRDEQFF
>TRBV18|TRBJ2-5|NA
CASSPEYQETQYF
>TRBV7-2|TRBJ2-5|NA
CASSPEWPQETQYF
>TRBV5-1|TRBJ1-1|large
CASSLDLGMNTEAFF
>TRBV12-3/TRBV12-4|TRBJ2-7|NA
CASSIAYEQYF
>TRBV6-1|TRBJ2-3|NA
CASRAGSLIRTDTQYF
>TRBV20-1|TRBJ2-1|NA
CSAPLGAGVYNEQFF
>TRBV4-2|TRBJ2-7|NA
CASSQEIAGALEQYF
>TRBV20-1|TRBJ2-7|NA
CSARVPGIYEQYF
>TRBV28|TRBJ2-1|NA
CASSIDIRDYNEQFF
>TRBV7-9|TRBJ2-4|medium-sized
CASSLVEGAGVIQYF
>TRBV5-5|TRBJ2-1|medium-sized
CASSGTSGGATEQFF
>TRBV7-9|TRBJ2-2|NA
CASSSDAGELFF
>TRBV9|TRBJ1-1|NA
CASSGRDGEGMAEAFF
>TRBV6-2/TRBV6-3|TRBJ2-7|NA
CASSFSSYEQYF
>TRBV6-6|TRBJ2-4|NA
CASSYLGQGKNIQYF
>TRBV28|TRBJ1-3|NA
CASSSPDRASGNTIYF
>TRBV21-1|TRBJ2-1|NA
CASSPGQPYNEQFF
>TRBV20-1|TRBJ1-1|NA
CSARGQGAPEAFF
>TRBV12-3/TRBV12-4|TRBJ2-3|NA
CASTWGSGDADTQYF
>TRBV28|TRBJ2-3|NA
CASSFRQALTDTQYF
>TRBV28|TRBJ2-7|NA
CASSLPGMNYEQYF
>TRBV6-2/TRBV6-3|TRBJ2-2|NA
CASSYSSSGRANTGELFF
>TRBV29-1|TRBJ2-7|NA
CSGRLTSGSGYEQYF
>TRBV7-6|TRBJ2-5|NA
CASSLAFSGKYQETQYF
>TRBV7-9|TRBJ2-1|NA
CASSLATGYNEQFF
>TRBV7-9|TRBJ2-7|medium-sized
CASSWNIYEQYF
>TRBV13|TRBJ2-7|medium-sized
CASSQQGTEQYF
>TRBV3-1|TRBJ2-2|medium-sized
CASSQDLQSGELFF
>TRBV6-6|TRBJ1-5|NA
CASSYPGGEPQHF
>TRBV11-2|TRBJ2-7|NA
CASSFSRGGLDSYEQYF
>TRBV7-9|TRBJ1-1|NA
CASSRATPAFF
>TRBV3-1|TRBJ2-2|NA
CASSHEGQRIPETGELFF
>TRBV7-8|TRBJ2-7|NA
CASSLTVLSEQYF
>TRBV27|TRBJ2-7|NA
CASSQGTGGNEQYF
>TRBV6-4|TRBJ2-1|NA
CASSDRLAGGPWNEQFF
>TRBV7-9|TRBJ1-2|NA
CASSRGENYGYTF
>TRBV12-3/TRBV12-4|TRBJ2-7|medium-sized
CASSLAEGSYEQYF
>TRBV5-1|TRBJ2-3|NA
CASSSGTSSTDTQYF
>TRBV20-1|TRBJ2-2|NA
CSAPTGNTGELFF
>TRBV19|TRBJ2-7|medium-sized
CASSIVEGSEQYF
>TRBV7-8|TRBJ2-1|NA
CASSLAPTGGLARTYNEQFF